This T cell receptor (beta chain) derives from a study of cytomegalovirus exposure and HLA in healthy donors (dated by TCRdb to 2015 to 2018). Turning to the overall study: In an earlier analysis of under 750 of the donors, 276 Gb of sequence data and 100 million or so unique TCR beta sequences from approximately 180 million T cells were reported. An early release that covered 500 to 800 HLA-typed donors contained around 300 gigabases of sequencing data and tens of millions of unique TCR sequences. Of the 300 to 500 genotyped donors, less than 85% were placed in the genetic ancestry cluster associated with self-reported Caucasian donors. The study aimed to test whether cataloging public T cell receptors could reveal signatures of past pathogen exposure. The T cell repertoires of some 670 subjects were profiled by immunosequencing and related to cytomegalovirus serostatus. In addition to the first cohort of roughly 700 subjects, a separate validation cohort of 130 or so different subjects was used. High-throughput TCR immunosequencing, statistical association of individual TCRs with disease status, and machine learning were combined to predict cytomegalovirus infection status. In a later analysis, previously published TCR beta repertoires from several hundred donors were re-analyzed and high-resolution HLA genotyping was added so that TCR occurrence patterns could be studied. The later analysis used no new phenotypic data to find candidate immune exposures, relying instead on TCR beta sequences and their occurrence across donors. An earlier analysis of approximately 580 of the donors used high-throughput TCR beta sequencing to judge whether each TCR beta V gene segment behaved as functional or pseudogenic. Donor age, sex, ethnicity and CMV serostatus were compiled together with the repertoire data. A later genetic analysis took genome-wide SNP genotypes for about 55% of the 666 donors and used that subset as a discovery cohort. Every discovery cohort repertoire had been produced on one sequencing platform. HLA typing included class I and class II loci at four-digit resolution. Typing coverage varied by locus: roughly 629-630 donors for A, B, C, DRB1 and DQB1; roughly 510 for DQA1; 606 for DPA1; fewer than 480 for DPB1. Roughly five DR-DQ haplotypes were treated as single units for association and clustering because of strong linkage in the cohort. On average, over 200,000 unique TCR beta nucleotide sequences were sequenced per donor among 300 to 500 genotyped donors of the cohort, with 15% to 20% of those sequences being non-productive.

Library preparation used the immunoSEQ multiplex PCR assay. A mixture of 60 forward primers for TCR Vbeta segments and 13 reverse primers for TCR Jbeta segments was used in the multiplex PCR. A multiplex PCR assay on genomic DNA amplified the CDR3 region of rearranged TCR beta genes. The amplified TCR beta libraries were sequenced on the Illumina HiSeq System as 87-base-pair reads. The authors processed their data as follows. In a later analysis, tens of millions of unique TCR beta chains were counted across the 690 or so repertoires, and roughly 11 million of these chains were shared by at least two donors. Raw reads were error-corrected and collapsed into unique sequences by a nearest-neighbor algorithm in which closely related sequences were merged to remove PCR and sequencing errors. CDR3 sequences were aligned to IMGT reference sequences to assign V, D and J gene segments. For a sequence to be retained, a match of at least six nucleotides was required to both a V gene segment and a J gene segment. Rearrangements were called productive when the CDR3 lacked stop codons and stayed in frame with V and J; all others were non-productive. Following IMGT convention, CDR3 was defined as the stretch from the second conserved V-encoded cysteine up to the conserved J-encoded phenylalanine. Sequences without an unambiguous match to a single V gene segment were excluded from the earlier analysis of about 640 of the donors. In an earlier analysis of 450 to 700 of the donors, V segments were called functional above 56.7% productive rearrangements and were called segregating when the between-donor standard deviation exceeded 5%. A statistical classification framework was built to diagnose cytomegalovirus status from the catalog of TCR beta chain sequences. In a later analysis, V and J genes were assigned by comparing TCR nucleotide sequences against IMGT/GENE-DB human TR gene sequences. A later analysis assigned CDR3 sequences and most-parsimonious VDJ recombination scenarios with the TCRdist pipeline. A later analysis defined each TCR beta chain by its CDR3 amino acid sequence plus V-gene family, and excluded reads lacking a unique V-gene family. In a later analysis, 500 to 650 highly shared, low-generation-probability nucleotide sequences were removed to address suspected cross-contamination and a sequencing artifact. In a later analysis, a clonal expansion index was calculated for each public chain from normalized within-repertoire ranks of inferred template counts. Generation probabilities in a later analysis came from a VDJ recombination model fitted to out-of-frame rearrangements, and those results were checked against IGoR. In a later analysis, hypergeometric tests were used to score TCR-TCR, TCR-HLA and TCR-CMV co-occurrence, with a repertoire-size bias correction applied to TCR pairs. False discovery rates were estimated in a later analysis by permuting HLA or CMV assignments 20 times. In a later analysis, co-occurring TCRs were grouped with DBSCAN, and TCRdist sequence similarity was added when clustering was performed within HLA-allele-positive subsets. Co-occurrence clustering excluded repertoires with fewer than 30,000 or more than 120,000 public chains, plus five with anomalous nucleotide sharing. Imported from immuneACCESS, the table was reduced by TCRdb to in-frame sequences with V and J called. These copies leave out some clones; in studies compared against another copy, an unresolved V gene accounts for under half, and the cause of the remainder is not known. The V and J calls and clone size are taken from that table; D and trimming were inferred from the DNA. The sample table shows a few hundred thousand clones, and approximately 80% are seen once. 2.9% of the sample goes to the ten largest clones.

This clone is a singleton in its sample. The antigen it recognizes is unknown. No qualities accompany the bases; no much larger clone lies one base away. What the work shows at the level of the full study, not this receptor alone: The authors suggested that the approach could potentially be generalized to other disease states and immunological phenotypes. Sequencing depth was assumed to be roughly uniform across donors in the presence/absence analyses, though that assumption may not hold. Correlated functional status among segregating V segments might reflect linkage disequilibrium, but an unknown experimental factor could not be ruled out. A few of the identified cytomegalovirus-associated TCR beta chains were confirmed in vitro to be specific for cytomegalovirus antigens. When HLA alleles, especially DR and DQ, strongly co-occurred, attributing TCR associations to individual alleles was difficult. A later genetic analysis associated a missense DCLRE1C variant with V-gene and J-gene trimming of TCR beta chains, and an independent cohort replicated the association. A total of 150 to 200 TCR beta chains were listed by the study as associated with cytomegalovirus. CMV serostatus was the only immune exposure information available for the cohort. While some public TCRs were present in many individuals, most TCR sequences turned up only very rarely across donors. Specific HLA alleles were associated with roughly 17,000 TCR beta sequences at a false discovery rate of 0.05 in a later analysis. In an earlier analysis of some 500 of the donors, most TCR beta V segments were observed in productive rearrangements about 90% or about 30% of the time, broadly matching IMGT annotations. A later analysis found that HLA-associated TCR beta chains were more clonally expanded and had lower generation probabilities than equally common non-associated chains. A further reported finding was that TCR beta sequences accurately predicted the HLA-A and HLA-B alleles for most subjects in the first cohort. Because HLA typing was missing for some donors at each locus, association tests included only the typed subset. In a later analysis, most CMV-associated TCR beta chains were found to appear HLA-restricted, with HLA associations seemingly driven largely by CMV exposure. Because counts were too low, some 17 rarely observed V segments, including chromosome 9 orphons, were left out of the earlier analysis of approximately 580 of the donors. This cohort had only TCR beta chains sequenced, and the lack of alpha or paired-chain data limited which features could be detected. In a later genetic analysis, fewer N-insertions in productive TCRs were reported among donors in an Asian-associated ancestry cluster than the 666-donor mean. A group of highly shared sequence variants was considered likely to be a technical artifact of the sequencing pipeline. The 87-base-pair reads could not distinguish some IMGT-functional V segments, including TRBV6-2 and TRBV6-3, so those segments were excluded. According to a later analysis, parvovirus B19, influenza, CMV and Epstein-Barr virus appeared linked to several top co-occurrence clusters. The classifier was reported to diagnose cytomegalovirus status with high specificity and sensitivity in both the original cohort and the validation cohort. A later analysis found that TCR association rates varied across HLA loci, with DRB1 alleles showing the most associated TCRs and HLA-C alleles the fewest.

The CDR3, cysteine through phenylalanine, is 13 amino acids long. This entry keeps only the CDR3 DNA: 39 bases, framed from base 1. V sheds 5 bases and J sheds 8 bases, leaving 15 bases between their ends. CDR1 is given as SGHTA and CDR2 as FQGTGA, both from the germline V gene. The cohort was made up of approximately 670 healthy bone marrow donors. Cohort members were all nominally healthy when sampled, although unrecorded immune exposures were likely present. The donor was CMV seronegative and belonged to the group of 352 seronegative cohort members. A peripheral blood sample was provided by each donor, and peripheral blood mononuclear cells were used for TCR beta sequencing. The Qiagen DNeasy Blood Extraction Kit was used to extract genomic DNA from the blood cell samples.

The sequenced sample consisted of PBMCs. The V and J genes are TRBV7-3 and TRBJ1-2; too little of a D gene remains to name it. The TCR comes from a man aged 25 to 40 in good health and CMV-seronegative. The CDR3 corresponds to CASSPNPRSGYTF. The sequenced DNA: TGTGCCAGCAGCCCTAACCCCCGGAGCGGCTACACCTTC.